The rows below give T cell receptor beta chains drawn from one sample of a study of blood T cell repertoires in COVID-19. The protocol was immunoSEQ multiplex PCR, while the TCRdb copy is restricted to in-frame clones and leaves out a portion. This table has approximately 250,000 clones, more than 80% appearing once. The sequenced sample consisted of PBMCs or T cells enriched from blood (not recorded which). Every receptor here comes from a woman aged 30 to 39 with acute COVID-19. Both conserved end residues are part of each CDR3. The D gene is left open where the match is weak. Clone size is given for some rows only: seen once, a few or many times, or a class if the clone is expanded.

TRBJ1-3 | TRBD1 | TRBV7-9 | - | CASSPTTGPFSGNTIYF | TGTGCCAGCAGCCCAACGACAGGGCCTTTCTCTGGAAACACCATATATTTT
TRBJ1-4 | TRBD1 | TRBV28 | - | CASSSGTANEKLFF | TGTGCCAGCAGTTCCGGGACAGCAAATGAAAAACTGTTTTTT
TRBJ2-1 | TRBD2 | TRBV2 | - | CASRKAGGSSYNEQFF | TGTGCCAGCAGAAAAGCGGGAGGGAGCTCCTACAATGAGCAGTTCTTC
TRBJ1-1 | TRBD1 | TRBV27 | - | CASSLPGQGVTEAFF | TGTGCCAGCAGTTTACCGGGACAGGGGGTCACTGAAGCTTTCTTT
TRBJ2-2 | - | TRBV7-2 | - | CASSLSPAPQGYGELFF | TGTGCCAGCAGCTTGTCTCCGGCACCCCAGGGTTACGGGGAGCTGTTTTTT
TRBJ2-1 | TRBD2 | TRBV6-1 | - | CASSEGNFRGGEQFF | TGTGCCAGCAGTGAAGGTAACTTTCGGGGAGGGGAGCAGTTCTTC
TRBJ1-6 | TRBD1 | TRBV4-3 | - | CASSPETGGYSPLHF | TGCGCCAGCAGCCCCGAGACAGGGGGTTATTCACCCCTCCACTTT
TRBJ2-3 | TRBD2 | TRBV4-1 | - | CASSQDAGRGLAGAVDTQYF | TGCGCCAGCAGCCAAGACGCTGGACGGGGACTAGCGGGAGCAGTAGATACGCAGTATTTT
TRBJ1-1 | TRBD1 | TRBV30 | - | CAWTGGVPEAFF | TGTGCCTGGACAGGGGGAGTCCCTGAAGCTTTCTTT
TRBJ1-4 | TRBD1 | TRBV18 | - | CASSPAGQRNEKLFF | TGTGCCAGCTCACCAGCGGGACAGAGAAATGAAAAACTGTTTTTT
TRBJ1-3 | - | TRBV7-9 | - | CASSRRGIIRNTIYF | TGTGCCAGCAGCCGGCGCGGGATCATCCGAAACACCATATATTTT
TRBJ2-3 | TRBD1 | TRBV27 | - | CASSSYGGQGVGYF | TGTGCCAGCAGTTCCTACGGGGGACAGGGCGTAGGGTATTTT
TRBJ2-5 | TRBD2 | TRBV11-3 | - | CASSPGTSGRNQETQYF | TGTGCCAGCAGCCCCGGGACTAGCGGGAGGAACCAAGAGACCCAGTACTTC
TRBJ2-1 | TRBD2 | TRBV15 | - | CATSRDASGGYNEQFF | TGTGCCACCAGCAGAGATGCTAGCGGGGGCTACAATGAGCAGTTCTTC
TRBJ2-2 | TRBD1 | TRBV7-2 | - | CASSSPRTGGVLGIGELFF | TGTGCCAGCAGCTCCCCTAGGACAGGGGGCGTCTTGGGTATCGGGGAGCTGTTTTTT
TRBJ2-7 | - | TRBV19 | - | CASSMAAKTYEQYF | TGTGCCAGTAGTATGGCGGCCAAAACCTACGAGCAGTACTTC
TRBJ1-2 | - | TRBV2 | - | CASSETTATYGYTF | TGTGCCAGCAGTGAAACGACAGCGACCTATGGCTACACCTTC
TRBJ2-5 | TRBD1 | TRBV2 | - | CASSARGQETQYF | TGTGCCAGCAGTGCCAGGGGGCAAGAGACCCAGTACTTC
TRBJ1-1 | TRBD1 | TRBV28 | - | CASSPETGLGIMNTEAFF | TGTGCCAGCAGTCCAGAGACAGGGTTGGGTATCATGAACACTGAAGCTTTCTTT
TRBJ2-1 | - | TRBV10-2 | - | CASMINERQFF | TGCGCCAGCATGATCAATGAGAGGCAGTTCTTC
TRBJ1-6 | - | TRBV28 | - | CASKRGDNSPLHF | TGTGCCAGCAAAAGGGGCGATAATTCACCCCTCCACTTT
TRBJ2-2 | TRBD2 | TRBV3-1/TRBV3-2 | - | CASSQVLVSGRAWFPGELFF | TGTGCCAGCAGCCAAGTACTGGTTAGCGGGAGGGCCTGGTTCCCCGGGGAGCTGTTTTTT
TRBJ2-4 | TRBD1 | TRBV29-1 | - | CSVAQGQAKNIQYF | TGCAGCGTTGCCCAGGGACAGGCCAAAAACATTCAGTACTTC
TRBJ2-3 | TRBD2 | TRBV9 | - | CASSVAGGKGTDTQYF | TGTGCCAGCAGCGTAGCGGGGGGTAAGGGCACAGATACGCAGTATTTT
TRBJ2-7 | TRBD2 | TRBV20-1 | - | CSASTGIVTSGTDGEQYF | TGCAGTGCAAGTACAGGGATCGTTACTAGCGGGACTGATGGAGAGCAGTACTTC
TRBJ2-7 | TRBD1 | TRBV5-1 | - | CASSSGQGGSYEQYF | TGCGCCAGCAGCTCAGGACAGGGGGGGTCCTACGAGCAGTACTTC
TRBJ1-1 | TRBD1 | TRBV18 | - | CASSPATGGTEAFF | TGTGCCAGCTCACCCGCCACAGGGGGCACTGAAGCTTTCTTT
TRBJ2-2 | TRBD2 | TRBV9 | - | CASSVGGSSLNTGELFF | TGTGCCAGCAGCGTGGGGGGGAGTAGCCTGAACACCGGGGAGCTGTTTTTT
TRBJ1-4 | - | TRBV2 | - | CASSTRGPSNEKLFF | TGTGCCAGCAGTACCAGGGGACCGAGTAATGAAAAACTGTTTTTT
TRBJ2-7 | TRBD1 | TRBV28 | - | CASSLQGAAYEQYF | TGTGCCAGCAGTTTACAGGGGGCGGCCTACGAGCAGTACTTC
TRBJ2-2 | TRBD2 | TRBV27 | - | CASSPQALTSVNTGELFF | TGTGCCAGCAGTCCCCAGGCCCTGACTAGCGTGAACACCGGGGAGCTGTTTTTT
TRBJ1-2 | TRBD1 | TRBV29-1 | - | CSVEVDRSYGYTF | TGCAGCGTTGAAGTGGACAGGTCCTATGGCTACACCTTC
TRBJ1-5 | - | TRBV2 | - | CASSDRTGYQPQHF | TGTGCCAGCAGTGATCGAACAGGGTATCAGCCCCAGCATTTT
TRBJ2-3 | TRBD2 | TRBV11-2 | - | CASSFGLAALGSTQYF | TGTGCCAGCAGCTTTGGACTAGCGGCTCTGGGATCGACGCAGTATTTT
TRBJ2-2 | TRBD2 | TRBV9 | - | CASSVAGTSGYTGELFF | TGTGCCAGCAGCGTCGCAGGGACTAGCGGGTACACCGGGGAGCTGTTTTTT
TRBJ2-5 | - | TRBV24-1 | - | CATSERQSQETQYF | TGTGCCACCAGTGAAAGACAGTCCCAAGAGACCCAGTACTTC
TRBJ2-7 | TRBD2 | TRBV12-3/TRBV12-4 | - | CASRPGLGYEQYF | TGTGCCAGCAGACCCGGACTAGGCTACGAGCAGTACTTC
TRBJ2-1 | TRBD2 | TRBV4-3 | - | CASSQGLGGDNEQFF | TGCGCCAGCAGCCAAGGACTGGGGGGGGACAATGAGCAGTTCTTC
TRBJ1-4 | TRBD1 | TRBV7-2 | - | CASSGQGAEEKLFF | TGTGCCAGCAGCGGACAGGGGGCAGAAGAAAAACTGTTTTTT
TRBJ1-2 | TRBD1 | TRBV27 | - | CASSSRGQGYTF | TGTGCCAGCAGTTCGAGGGGACAGGGCTACACCTTC
TRBJ1-5 | - | TRBV12-3/TRBV12-4 | - | CASSFSGEPQHF | TGTGCCAGCAGTTTCTCCGGGGAGCCCCAGCATTTT
TRBJ2-7 | - | TRBV4-1 | - | CASSQEGTFSYEQYF | TGCGCCAGCAGCCAAGAGGGGACATTCTCCTACGAGCAGTACTTC
TRBJ2-7 | - | TRBV19 | - | CASSIAGVSYEQYF | TGTGCCAGTAGTATAGCGGGAGTTTCCTACGAGCAGTACTTC
TRBJ2-7 | - | TRBV7-2 | - | CASSFGDLSYEQYF | TGTGCCAGCAGCTTCGGGGACTTATCCTACGAGCAGTACTTC
TRBJ2-7 | TRBD1 | TRBV6-1 | - | CASNTDRGGEQYF | TGTGCCAGCAACACGGACAGGGGGGGCGAGCAGTACTTC
TRBJ2-2 | - | TRBV10-1 | once | CASSESPDPITNTGELFF | TGCGCCAGCAGTGAGTCGCCCGATCCAATAACAAACACCGGGGAGCTGTTTTTT
TRBJ1-6 | - | TRBV4-3 | - | CASSQELRQYNSPLHF | TGCGCCAGCAGCCAAGAGTTGAGACAGTACAATTCACCCCTCCACTTT
TRBJ2-2 | - | TRBV28 | few | CASTTWGGGNTGELFF | TGTGCCAGCACTACCTGGGGGGGCGGGAACACCGGGGAGCTGTTTTTT